These 22 T cell receptor beta chains were sequenced from one sample in a study of blood T cell repertoires in COVID-19. The repertoire was sequenced with immunoSEQ multiplex PCR; TCRdb's copy has only in-frame clones and lacks some. The sample has roughly 27,000 clones, around 91% seen once; the top ten hold more than 1.5%. Sequences were obtained from peripheral blood. These receptors all come from a woman aged 55 to 70 with active COVID-19.

The rearrangement joins TRBV28 to TRBJ2-7, with TRBD1 matching 8 bases. The CDR3 spans 16 residues. V lost 3 bases, J lost 5 bases, and 12 bases stayed unmatched. Looked up from germline, CDR1 is MDHEN and CDR2 is SYDVKM. CDR3: CASSLPGQVYTHEQYF. CDR3 DNA: TGTGCCAGCAGTTTGCCGGGACAGGTCTATACGCACGAGCAGTACTTC.

The genes are TRBV5-1 and TRBJ2-5; D perhaps matches TRBD2 (6 bases). V was trimmed by 0 bases and J by 4 bases, leaving 10 bases between them. The CDR3 contains 14 residues. The germline CDR1 and CDR2 sequences are SGHRS and YFSETQ. The CDR3 DNA reads as TGCGCCAGCAGCTTGGCCGCGGGGTTAGAGACCCAGTACTTC. This gives the protein CASSLAAGLETQYF.

V is TRBV7-9 and J is TRBJ1-1; D is undetermined. Germline-derived CDR1 and CDR2 are SEHNR and FQNEAQ (reference sequence). The ends were cut back, 5 bases at V and 5 bases at J, with 9 bases in the middle. The CDR3 has 12 amino acids. The CDR3 nucleotides read TGTGCCAGCAGCCAAACAGATACTGAAGCTTTCTTT. It specifies CASSQTDTEAFF.

This chain joins TRBV14 and TRBJ1-4; a possible D gene is TRBD1 (5 bases). Trimming left V 4 bases short and J 8 bases short, with 11 bases between. The CDR3 runs to 13 residues. CDR1 is SGHDN and CDR2 is FVKESK in the germline V gene. CDR3 sequence (DNA): TGTGCCAGCAGCCGGGGCAGCTTAGAAAAACTGTTTTTT. This encodes CASSRGSLEKLFF.

The rearrangement links TRBV28 to TRBJ2-1; 8 nucleotides match TRBD2. CDR3 length: 16 amino acids. Germline CDR1 MDHEN, CDR2 SYDVKM. V shed 5 bases and J 2 bases; nucleotides not matched to a gene: 8. DNA of the CDR3: TGTGCCAGCAGTCCACTAGCGGCGATTCCCTACAATGAGCAGTTCTTC. It is translated as CASSPLAAIPYNEQFF.

The genes are TRBV5-4 and TRBJ2-1; no definite D call. Looked up from germline, CDR1 is SGHNT and CDR2 is YYREEE (reference sequence). Trimming shortened V by 0 bases and J by 0 bases, and 22 bases separated the two germline ends. The CDR3 totals 20 residues. CDR3 DNA: TGTGCCAGCAGCTTGGCGCGGTCGGCCAATCGACTGAGCTCCTACAATGAGCAGTTCTTC. Encoded protein: CASSLARSANRLSSYNEQFF.

The rearrangement joins TRBV28 to TRBJ1-2, with 11 positions matching TRBD1. Germline CDR1 and CDR2: MDHEN and SYDVKM. Unmatched junction bases numbered 12, after V lost 10 bases and J lost 5 bases. This CDR3 has 15 amino acids. CDR3 residues: CAIPTGTGGWYGYTF. CDR3 nucleotide sequence: TGTGCCATCCCGACCGGGACAGGGGGTTGGTATGGCTACACCTTC.

The chain links TRBV11-2 to TRBJ2-1, with 8 bases identical to TRBD2. The CDR3 loop spans 15 amino acids. Germline V gene sequence: CDR1 SGHAT, CDR2 FQNNGV. V shed 0 bases, J shed 9 bases, and the junction held 7 bases outside the gene matches. CDR3 sequence (DNA): TGTGCCAGCAGCTTAGATCCAGCGGGAGAACGTGAGCAGTTCTTC. As protein: CASSLDPAGEREQFF. Full variable domain (outside the CDR3, taken from reference TRBV11-2 and TRBJ2-1): EAGVAQSPRYKIIEKRQSVAFWCNPISGHATLYWYQQILGQGPKLLIQFQNNGVVDDSQLPKDRFSAERLKGVDSTLKIQPAKLEDSAVYLCASSLDPAGEREQFFGPGTRLTVL.

The chain has TRBV6-5 and TRBJ2-7; 7 nucleotides line up with TRBD1. Germline CDR1 reads MNHEY; CDR2 reads SVGAGI. The CDR3 is 13 amino acids. With V trimmed by 5 bases and J by 8 bases, 9 bases remained unmatched. The CDR3 sequence is CASSKDRRGQQYF. The CDR3 nucleotides are TGTGCCAGCAGTAAGGACAGGAGAGGCCAGCAGTACTTC.

V usage is TRBV7-6 and J usage is TRBJ2-3; D is uncertain. The ends were cut back, 5 bases at V and 6 bases at J, with 21 bases in the middle. This CDR3 is 16 amino acids long. Germline V gene data show CDR1 as SGHVS and CDR2 as FNYEAQ. The DNA for the CDR3 is TGTGCCAGCAGCAGAGACACACCGACCCTCGTCGATACGCAGTATTTT. Translation gives CASSRDTPTLVDTQYF.

The chain combines TRBV28 with TRBJ2-3; 8 bases are shared with TRBD2. Germline V gives CDR1 MDHEN, CDR2 SYDVKM. The CDR3 loop spans 14 amino acids. Unmatched junction bases numbered 4, after V lost 6 bases and J lost 2 bases. The CDR3 coding sequence is TGTGCCAGCAGGATAGCGGGAAACACAGATACGCAGTATTTT. Residues: CASRIAGNTDTQYF.

This chain joins TRBV28 and TRBJ2-2; 9 nucleotides align to TRBD1. The V and J ends lost 7 bases and 6 bases, in that order; junction bases with no gene match: 9. Germline V lookup: CDR1 MDHEN, CDR2 SYDVKM. The CDR3 loop spans 15 amino acids. The DNA of the CDR3 is TGTGCCAGCACGCCGGGACAGGGTTACGCCGGGGAGCTGTTTTTT. This translates into CASTPGQGYAGELFF. The whole variable domain, remainder taken from reference TRBV28 and TRBJ2-2, is DVKVTQSSRYLVKRTGEKVFLECVQDMDHENMFWYRQDPGLGLRLIYFSYDVKMKEKGDIPEGYSVSREKKERFSLILESASTNQTSMYLCASTPGQGYAGELFFGEGSRLTVL.

V and J are TRBV3-1 (or the pseudogene TRBV3-2) and TRBJ1-2, with D hard to call. Germline assignment: CDR1 LGHDT and CDR2 YNNKEL (reference sequence). The CDR3 length is 14 residues. Trimming left V 1 base short and J 0 bases short, with 6 bases between. The CDR3 loop reads CASSQVDANYGYTF. Written as DNA, the CDR3 is TGTGCCAGCAGCCAAGTAGATGCTAACTATGGCTACACCTTC.

The rearrangement uses TRBV7-9 and TRBJ2-3; D perhaps matches TRBD2 (5 bases). Germline V gene data show CDR1 as SEHNR and CDR2 as FQNEAQ (reference sequence). Trimming cost V 7 bases and J 0 bases, with 8 bases left between them. The CDR3 has 13 residues. The CDR3 protein is CASTPGSTDTQYF. The CDR3 coding sequence is TGTGCCAGCACTCCGGGGAGCACAGATACGCAGTATTTT.

The chain recombines TRBV7-6 with TRBJ1-4, with 9 nucleotides matching TRBD1. This CDR3 has 14 residues. Trimming removed 3 bases from V and 8 bases from J; junction bases left unmatched: 4. Germline-derived CDR1 and CDR2 are SGHVS and FNYEAQ. CDR3 region: CASSLGQGSEKLFF. For the CDR3, the DNA is TGTGCCAGCAGCTTGGGACAGGGTAGCGAAAAACTGTTTTTT.

The chain uses TRBV10-1 and TRBJ2-3; 10 bases are a match to TRBD2. V lost 0 bases to trimming and J lost 0 bases; unmatched junction nucleotides: 6. The CDR3 has 18 residues. Germline values: CDR1 WNHNN, CDR2 SYGVQD (reference sequence). The CDR3 DNA sequence: TGCGCCAGCAGTGAGTCGCTAGCGGGAGTAAGGAGCACAGATACGCAGTATTTT. Protein product: CASSESLAGVRSTDTQYF.

The chain employs TRBV19 and TRBJ2-7; 8 positions match TRBD1. V dropped 5 bases and J dropped 3; count of bases not matched to a gene: 3. The CDR3 has 13 amino acids. CDR1 and CDR2 (germline): LNHDA, SQIVND (reference sequence). The DNA of the CDR3 is TGTGCCAGTAGTCGGACAGGGAACTACGAGCAGTACTTC. It is translated as CASSRTGNYEQYF. Together with reference TRBV19 and TRBJ2-7, the CDR3 gives the full variable domain: DGGITQSPKYLFRKEGQNVTLSCEQNLNHDAMYWYRQDPGQGLRLIYYSQIVNDFQKGDIAEGYSVSREKKESFPLTVTSAQKNPTAFYLCASSRTGNYEQYFGPGTRLTVT.

V and J are TRBV3-1 (or the pseudogene TRBV3-2) and TRBJ2-5, with D possibly TRBD1 on 6 matching bases. Trimming stripped 4 bases from V and 5 bases from J, with 20 bases between. CDR3 length: 16 residues. Germline V gene sequence: CDR1 LGHDT, CDR2 YNNKEL (reference sequence). CDR3 sequence (DNA): TGTGCCAGCAGCCGAGCCAGGGAACAGGGTTGGGAGACCCAGTACTTC. Its translation: CASSRAREQGWETQYF.

This chain uses TRBV7-9 with TRBJ2-2, with TRBD1 matching 10 bases. Germline V gene data show CDR1 as SEHNR and CDR2 as FQNEAQ (reference sequence). V dropped 6 bases and J dropped 5; count of bases not matched to a gene: 6. CDR3 length: 15 amino acids. The CDR3 loop reads CASRPGTGETGELFF. DNA for the CDR3: TGTGCCAGCAGACCCGGGACAGGGGAAACCGGGGAGCTGTTTTTT.

The chain has TRBV9 and TRBJ2-3, with 7 bases fitting TRBD1. Germline V lookup: CDR1 SGDLS, CDR2 YYNGEE. This CDR3 has 13 amino acids. V shed 8 bases, J shed 1 base, and the junction held 4 bases outside the gene matches. This CDR3 is CARSDRGTDTQYF. DNA of the CDR3: TGTGCCAGGTCAGACAGGGGCACAGATACGCAGTATTTT.

The sample holds a few counts of this clone. J is TRBJ2-7 and V is TRBV28, with D perhaps TRBD2 (5 bases). Germline V lookup: CDR1 MDHEN, CDR2 SYDVKM. The CDR3 is made up of 14 amino acids. Trimming stripped 1 base from V and 2 bases from J, with 9 bases between. CDR3 nucleotide sequence: TGTGCCAGCAGTTTATACGGGGAACCCTACGAGCAGTACTTC. Translating it yields CASSLYGEPYEQYF.

This chain joins TRBV5-4 and TRBJ2-7, with 11 bases lining up with TRBD1. With 4 bases clipped from V and 3 bases from J, the junction kept 6 bases outside the gene matches. The germline V gene encodes CDR1 SGHNT and CDR2 YYREEE (reference sequence). The CDR3 covers 15 residues. CDR3 sequence reads: CASSLGTGGRYEQYF. The CDR3 bases are TGTGCCAGCAGCCTTGGGACAGGGGGGCGCTACGAGCAGTACTTC. Together with reference TRBV5-4 and TRBJ2-7, the CDR3 gives the full variable domain: ETGVTQSPTHLIKTRGQQVTLRCSSQSGHNTVSWYQQALGQGPQFIFQYYREEENGRGNFPPRFSGLQFPNYSSELNVNALELDDSALYLCASSLGTGGRYEQYFGPGTRLTVT.